Given below is one TCR beta chain in context. Its antigen is unknown. This CDR3 has 11 residues. V dropped 9 bases and J dropped 1 base, with 5 bases sitting between them. CDR1 and CDR2 (germline): WNHNN, SYGVQD (reference sequence). Using immunoSEQ multiplex PCR, the repertoire was profiled, and TCRdb retains in-frame clones only, with some absent. Of roughly 300,000 clones in the sample, more than 60% are singletons; the top ten hold about 9.4%. This entry belongs to a study of shared clonotypes between healthy human individuals. Overall study results and limits: Expectations were that clonotype sharing among donors would be affected by sequencing depth.

Sequencing input: memory CD4+ T cells sorted from blood. The subset was: CD45RA-negative fraction. The TCR sequence derives from a man between 25 and 39 years old in good health. The gene calls are TRBV10-1 and TRBJ2-3, with unresolved D. The CDR3: CASRRTDTQYF. CDR3 bases: TGCGCCAGTCGTCGCACAGATACGCAGTATTTT.